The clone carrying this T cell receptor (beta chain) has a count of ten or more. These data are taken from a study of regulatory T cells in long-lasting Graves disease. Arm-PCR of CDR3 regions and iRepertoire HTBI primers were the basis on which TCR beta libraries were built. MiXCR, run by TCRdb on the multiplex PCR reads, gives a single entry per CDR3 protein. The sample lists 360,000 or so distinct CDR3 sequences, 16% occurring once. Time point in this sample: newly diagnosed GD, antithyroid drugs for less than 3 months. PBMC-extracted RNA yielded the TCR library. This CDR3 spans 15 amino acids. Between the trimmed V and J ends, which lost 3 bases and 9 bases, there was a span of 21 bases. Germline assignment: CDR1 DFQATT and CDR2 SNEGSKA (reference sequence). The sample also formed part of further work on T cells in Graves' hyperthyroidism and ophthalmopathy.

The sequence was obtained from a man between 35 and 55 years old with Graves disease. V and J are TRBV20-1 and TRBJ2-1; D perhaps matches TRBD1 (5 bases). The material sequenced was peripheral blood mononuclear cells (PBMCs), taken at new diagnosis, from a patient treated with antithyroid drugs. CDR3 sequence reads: CSARGPWGPASEQFF. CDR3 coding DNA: TGCAGTGCTAGGGGGCCTTGGGGCCCAGCCAGTGAGCAGTTCTTC.